The T cell receptor (beta chain) described here comes from a study of T cell changes during pregnancy in multiple sclerosis. Per the germline V gene, CDR1 is MNHEY and CDR2 is SMNVEV (reference sequence). Losses at the gene ends were 5 bases for V and 2 bases for J; bases not matched to a gene: 4. The CDR3 consists of 15 residues. Assay: immunoSEQ multiplex PCR; the TCRdb copy retains only in-frame clones and omits some. The table shows roughly 17,000 clones, with approximately 87% occurring only once. The chain has TRBV27 and TRBJ2-7; 12 bases fit TRBD2. Sequencing used CD8+ T cells from peripheral blood mononuclear cells, obtained after pregnancy. This clonotype was sampled from a female donor with multiple sclerosis, enrolled in a pregnancy study. The CDR3 sequence: CASSGLAGGTYEQYF. CDR3 bases: TGTGCCAGCAGTGGGCTAGCGGGAGGGACCTACGAGCAGTACTTC.